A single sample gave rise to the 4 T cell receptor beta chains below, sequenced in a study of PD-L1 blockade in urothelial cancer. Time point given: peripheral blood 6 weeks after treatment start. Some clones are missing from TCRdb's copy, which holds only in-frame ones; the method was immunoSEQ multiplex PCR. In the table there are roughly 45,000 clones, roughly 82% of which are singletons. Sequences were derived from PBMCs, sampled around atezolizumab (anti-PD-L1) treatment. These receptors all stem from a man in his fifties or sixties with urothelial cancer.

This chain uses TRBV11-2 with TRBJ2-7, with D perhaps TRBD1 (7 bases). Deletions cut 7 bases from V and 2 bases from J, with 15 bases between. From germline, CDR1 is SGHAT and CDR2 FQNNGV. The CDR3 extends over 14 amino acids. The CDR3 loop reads CASTPGGMTYEQYF. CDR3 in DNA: TGTGCCAGCACTCCAGGGGGGATGACCTACGAGCAGTACTTC.

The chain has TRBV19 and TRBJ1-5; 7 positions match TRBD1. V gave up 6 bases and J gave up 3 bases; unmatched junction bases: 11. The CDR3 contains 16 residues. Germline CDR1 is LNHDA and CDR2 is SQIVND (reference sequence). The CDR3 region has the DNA TGTGCCAGTAGCAACCGTCGGACAGGAACCAATCAGCCCCAGCATTTT. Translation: CASSNRRTGTNQPQHF.

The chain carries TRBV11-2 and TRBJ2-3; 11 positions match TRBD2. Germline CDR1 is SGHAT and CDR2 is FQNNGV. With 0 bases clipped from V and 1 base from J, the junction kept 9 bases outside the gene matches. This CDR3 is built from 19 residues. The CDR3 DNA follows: TGTGCCAGCAGCTTAGAGGGGCGGCTAGCGGGGGGCCGCACAGATACGCAGTATTTT. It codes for CASSLEGRLAGGRTDTQYF.

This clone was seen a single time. The CDR3 DNA sequence: TGTGCCAGCAGCTTGCGACTAGCGGGCTCCAGAAGGAACACAGATACGCAGTATTTT. This gives the protein CASSLRLAGSRRNTDTQYF. V and J are TRBV9 and TRBJ2-3, with 10 positions matching TRBD2. With 4 bases clipped from V and 2 bases from J, the junction kept 16 bases outside the gene matches. CDR3 size: 19 residues. Germline V gene data show CDR1 as SGDLS and CDR2 as YYNGEE.